This T cell receptor (beta chain) was obtained from a study of technical replicates of blood from several donors. Sequencing was performed with immunoSEQ multiplex PCR; in TCRdb, only in-frame clones are kept and a portion is missing. Of approximately 70,000 clones in the sample, approximately 94% are singletons; the top ten hold about 0.4%. This receptor was taken from a human donor in good health. Sequencing used T cells isolated from PBMCs.

The chain's CDR3 is CASSESAYEQYF. CDR3 nucleotide sequence: TGTGCCAGCAGTGAGTCAGCCTACGAGCAGTACTTC. The rearrangement links TRBV2 to TRBJ2-7; the D is unclear. The CDR3 length is 12 residues. V lost 3 bases to trimming and J lost 2 bases, with 5 bases between them. CDR1 and CDR2 from the germline V gene are SNHLY and FYNNEI.